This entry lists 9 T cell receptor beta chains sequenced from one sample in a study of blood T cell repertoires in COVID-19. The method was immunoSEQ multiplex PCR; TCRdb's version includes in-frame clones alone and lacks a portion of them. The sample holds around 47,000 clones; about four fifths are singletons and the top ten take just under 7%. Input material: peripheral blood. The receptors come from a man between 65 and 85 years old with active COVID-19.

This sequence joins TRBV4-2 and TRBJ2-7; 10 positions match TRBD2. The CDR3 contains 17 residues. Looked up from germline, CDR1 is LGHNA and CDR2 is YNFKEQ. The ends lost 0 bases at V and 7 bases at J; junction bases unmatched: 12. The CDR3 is CASSQEDTGLAFGEQYF. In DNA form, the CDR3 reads TGTGCCAGCAGCCAAGAGGATACGGGACTAGCGTTCGGGGAGCAGTACTTC.

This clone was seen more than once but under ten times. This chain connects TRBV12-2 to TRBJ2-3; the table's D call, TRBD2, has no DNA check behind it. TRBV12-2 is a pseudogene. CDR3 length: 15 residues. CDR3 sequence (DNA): TGTGCAAGTCGCCTCACCTCGCACCGGGGAGATACGCAGTATTTT. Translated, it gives CASRLTSHRGDTQYF.

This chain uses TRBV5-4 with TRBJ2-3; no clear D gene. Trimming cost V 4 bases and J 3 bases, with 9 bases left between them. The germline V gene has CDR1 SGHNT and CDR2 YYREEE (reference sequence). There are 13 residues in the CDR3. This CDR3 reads CASSPTETDTQYF. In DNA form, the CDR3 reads TGTGCCAGCAGCCCTACAGAGACAGATACGCAGTATTTT.

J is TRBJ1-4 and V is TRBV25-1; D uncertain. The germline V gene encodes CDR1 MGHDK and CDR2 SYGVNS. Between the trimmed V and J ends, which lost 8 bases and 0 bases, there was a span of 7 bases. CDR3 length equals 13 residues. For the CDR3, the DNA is TGTGCCAGCCGGTTTGCAACTAATGAAAAACTGTTTTTT. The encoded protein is CASRFATNEKLFF.

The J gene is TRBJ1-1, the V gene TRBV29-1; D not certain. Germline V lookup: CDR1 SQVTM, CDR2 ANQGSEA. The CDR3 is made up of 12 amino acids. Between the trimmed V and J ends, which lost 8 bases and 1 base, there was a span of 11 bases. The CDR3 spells CSFIEGNTEAFF. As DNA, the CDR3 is TGCAGCTTCATCGAGGGGAACACTGAAGCTTTCTTT.

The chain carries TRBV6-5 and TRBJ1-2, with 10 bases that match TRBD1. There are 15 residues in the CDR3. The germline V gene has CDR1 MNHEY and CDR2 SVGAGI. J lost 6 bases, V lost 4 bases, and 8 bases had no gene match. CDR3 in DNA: TGTGCCAGCAGTTGGCTGGGACAGGGGATCGATGGCTACACCTTC. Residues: CASSWLGQGIDGYTF.

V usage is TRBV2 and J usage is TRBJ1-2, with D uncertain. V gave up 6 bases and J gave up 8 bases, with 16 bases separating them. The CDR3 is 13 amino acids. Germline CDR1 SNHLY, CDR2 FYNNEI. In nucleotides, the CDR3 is TGTGCCAGCAGCGACGGATCCGGCGGGGGCTACACCTTC. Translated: CASSDGSGGGYTF.

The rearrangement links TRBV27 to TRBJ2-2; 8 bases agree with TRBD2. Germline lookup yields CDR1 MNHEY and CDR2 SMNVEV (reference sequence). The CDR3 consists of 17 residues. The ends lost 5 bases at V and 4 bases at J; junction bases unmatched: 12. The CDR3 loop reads CASSPPASGGVTGELFF. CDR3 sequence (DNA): TGTGCCAGCAGTCCCCCCGCGAGCGGGGGAGTCACCGGGGAGCTGTTTTTT.

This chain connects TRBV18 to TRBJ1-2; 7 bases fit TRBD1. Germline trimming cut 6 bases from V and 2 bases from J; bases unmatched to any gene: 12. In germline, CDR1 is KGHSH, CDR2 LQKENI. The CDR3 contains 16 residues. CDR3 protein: CASSLGQDGGNYGYTF. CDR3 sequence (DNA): TGTGCCAGCTCTCTCGGACAGGATGGAGGAAACTATGGCTACACCTTC.